The entry that follows covers one TCR beta chain sequence. The antigen is not known. V trimming: 9 bases; J trimming: 4 bases; junction bases outside the gene matches: 5. CDR1 and CDR2 (germline): LNHNV, YYDKDF (reference sequence). The CDR3 contains 13 residues. MiXCR was run by TCRdb on the reads, yielding one entry per CDR3 protein. The data hold about 900,000 distinct CDR3 sequences, with about 33% observed a single time. The sample belongs to a study of T cell repertoires in cytomegalovirus infection. Sample: cultured CD8+ T cells from PBMCs, taken from culture after CMV antigen stimulation. This receptor was obtained from a human donor in good health (CMV status not recorded). Some clones in this sample may be carry-over from other donors' samples. The chain recombines TRBV15 with TRBJ2-1; 8 bases map to TRBD1. The CDR3 nucleotides read TGTGCCACGGGCCGGGACAGGTACAATGAGCAGTTCTTC. It encodes CATGRDRYNEQFF.